This T cell receptor (beta chain) was sequenced during a study of T cell responses to AZD1222 COVID-19 vaccine. Study at large: Analyses pooled second doses at about 4 or about 12 weeks. Study conclusions and caveats: White British donors predominated, females outnumbered males, and clonal diversity was possibly underestimated. Across the whole spike, CD4 TCRs peaked at regions 160-218 and 743-854.

The sample holds one count of this clone. Its specificity is unknown. The method was immunoSEQ multiplex PCR; TCRdb's version includes in-frame clones alone and lacks a portion of them. The sample has about 100,000 clones, about 86% seen once. The material sequenced was peripheral blood, taken on day 0 of AZD1222 vaccination. The receptor comes from an adult in good health.

Here the CDR3 reads CASSLGRGSYNEQFF. The DNA of the CDR3 is TGTGCCAGCAGCTTGGGGCGGGGATCCTACAATGAGCAGTTCTTC. The chain links TRBV11-1 to TRBJ2-1, with D perhaps TRBD2 (6 bases). CDR3 length: 15 amino acids. The germline gives CDR1 SGHAT, CDR2 FQDESV (reference sequence). V dropped 3 bases and J dropped 1 base, with 10 bases sitting between them.